This T cell receptor (beta chain) was sequenced in a study of brain T cells in children with intractable seizures. The CDR3 consists of 15 residues. From germline, CDR1 is LNHDA and CDR2 SQIVND (reference sequence). Trimming removed 4 bases from V and 1 base from J, with 11 bases in between. This clone was counted between two and nine times. Its antigen is unknown. Surgery cases with the highest brain T cell transcript signatures were chosen for sequencing. Study findings and constraints: Only CDR3 sequence similarity suggested viral specificity, without known HCMV serostatus.

TCRdb keeps only in-frame clones here, not all; method: immunoSEQ multiplex PCR. The table lists 75,000 to 80,000 clones, 85% to 95% of them singletons. This TCR was sampled from a boy younger than two with tuberous sclerosis and intractable seizures. The sequencing here drew on peripheral blood, taken at surgery. The chain is built from TRBV19 and TRBJ1-5; perhaps TRBD1 as D (6 bases). The DNA of the CDR3 is TGTGCCAGTAGTAAGCAGGGGTGGAGCAATCAGCCCCAGCATTTT. Encoded protein: CASSKQGWSNQPQHF.